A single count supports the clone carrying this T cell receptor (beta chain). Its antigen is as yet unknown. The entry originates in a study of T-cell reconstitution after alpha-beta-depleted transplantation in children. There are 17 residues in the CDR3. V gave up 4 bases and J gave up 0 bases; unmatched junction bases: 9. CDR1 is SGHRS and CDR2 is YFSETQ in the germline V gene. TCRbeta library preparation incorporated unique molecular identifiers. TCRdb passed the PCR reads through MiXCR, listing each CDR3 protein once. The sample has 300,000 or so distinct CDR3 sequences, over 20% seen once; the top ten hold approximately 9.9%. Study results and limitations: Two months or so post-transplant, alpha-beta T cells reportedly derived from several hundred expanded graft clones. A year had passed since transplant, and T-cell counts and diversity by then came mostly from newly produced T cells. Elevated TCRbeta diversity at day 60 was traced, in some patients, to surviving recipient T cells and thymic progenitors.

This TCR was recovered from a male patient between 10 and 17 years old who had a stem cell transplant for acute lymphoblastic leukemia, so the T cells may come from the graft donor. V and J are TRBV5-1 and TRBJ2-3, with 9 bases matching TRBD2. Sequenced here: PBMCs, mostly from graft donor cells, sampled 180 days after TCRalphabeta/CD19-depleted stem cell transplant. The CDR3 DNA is TGCGCCAGCAGCGTCCGCCCCGGGACTAGCAGCACAGATACGCAGTATTTT. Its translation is CASSVRPGTSSTDTQYF.